Below, 8 T cell receptor beta chains from the same sample are listed, as sequenced in a study of T-cell reconstitution after alpha-beta-depleted transplantation in children. A library of TCRbeta sequences, prepared with unique molecular identifiers, was generated. TCRdb called the PCR reads again in MiXCR, with one record for every CDR3 protein. The table records around 250,000 distinct CDR3 sequences, more than 8% of them present only once. The sequences come from PBMCs from the stem cell graft donor, collected from the stem cell graft. All receptors derive from a human donor who donated a stem cell graft to a child with SCID.

This clonotype was counted many times. J is TRBJ2-1 and V is TRBV25-1; 10 nucleotides line up with TRBD2. The CDR3 spans 16 residues. Germline CDR1 and CDR2: MGHDK and SYGVNS. Trimming at V came to 4 bases and at J to 0 bases, leaving 3 bases not matched to a gene. The DNA for the CDR3 is TGTGCCAGCAGTGCTAGCGGGGGCTACTCCTACAATGAGCAGTTCTTC. Residues: CASSASGGYSYNEQFF.

The CDR3 reads CSASPGTGNSPLHF. The CDR3 DNA is TGCAGTGCTAGTCCCGGGACGGGGAATTCACCCCTCCACTTT. The chain uses TRBV20-1 and TRBJ1-6; D may be TRBD1 (5 bases). The germline CDR1 and CDR2 sequences are DFQATT and SNEGSKA (reference sequence). The V gene lost 3 bases and the J gene lost 7 bases, with 13 bases spanning the gap. This CDR3 region has 14 residues.

The V and J genes are TRBV6-4 and TRBJ2-1; 11 bases are a match to TRBD2. V was clipped by 3 bases and J by 5 bases; unmatched bases: 3. Germline V gives CDR1 MRHNA, CDR2 SNTAGT. There are 15 residues in the CDR3. CDR3 loop: CASSEATSGDNEQFF. CDR3 nucleotides: TGTGCCAGCAGTGAAGCGACTAGCGGGGACAATGAGCAGTTCTTC.

This clonotype was picked up a small number of times. The chain couples TRBV19 to TRBJ2-3, with D possibly matching TRBD2 (6 bases). The CDR3 is 13 residues long. The germline V and J ends were trimmed by 10 bases and 0 bases, with 11 bases remaining between them. Germline CDR1 and CDR2: LNHDA and SQIVND (reference sequence). The CDR3 DNA reads as TGTGCCACCGGGACTCTGAGCACAGATACGCAGTATTTT. This codes for CATGTLSTDTQYF.

The chain has TRBV11-1 and TRBJ2-3, with D possibly TRBD1 on 6 matching bases. Trimming shortened V by 5 bases and J by 8 bases, and 20 bases separated the two germline ends. The germline gives CDR1 SGHAT, CDR2 FQDESV (reference sequence). This CDR3 region has 15 residues. Here the CDR3 DNA reads TGTGCCAGCAGCGCTTTGGTTCTGGGACAAGTTACGCAGTATTTT. This sequence encodes CASSALVLGQVTQYF.

This clonotype showed up just a few times. V is TRBV5-1 and J is TRBJ2-7, with unresolved D. The CDR3 sequence is 15 residues long. The V gene's germline CDR1 is SGHRS and CDR2 YFSETQ. Trimming cost V 4 bases and J 1 base, with 15 bases left between them. As DNA, the CDR3 is TGCGCCAGCAGCCAAACTCTAGGTCTGTCCTACGAGCAGTACTTC. This codes for CASSQTLGLSYEQYF.

The V call is TRBV13, the J call TRBJ2-2; 8 bases map to TRBD2. The CDR3 runs 16 residues. Trimming cost V 2 bases and J 1 base; bases outside gene matches: 3. Germline lookup yields CDR1 PRHDT and CDR2 FYEKMQ (reference sequence). DNA of the CDR3: TGTGCCAGCAGCTTATGGCGGGGGGTGAACACCGGGGAGCTGTTTTTT. Encoded protein: CASSLWRGVNTGELFF.

This clonotype has only a few counts. The chain combines TRBV27 with TRBJ1-1; D is uncertain. The V end was cut by 0 bases, the J end by 3 bases, with 11 bases between. Germline CDR1 is MNHEY and CDR2 is SMNVEV (reference sequence). The CDR3 has 15 residues. As DNA, the CDR3 is TGTGCCAGCAGTTTATCACCGGGGAGGGACACTGAAGCTTTCTTT. Translated: CASSLSPGRDTEAFF.